This TCR beta chain was sequenced in a study of T cells in Graves' hyperthyroidism and ophthalmopathy. Study conclusions and caveats: Before onset, by a median of 6.5 months, the model predicted ophthalmopathy. The blood repertoire included most of the expanded thyroid clonotypes above 0.001.

What was amplified from RNA transcripts were TCR beta CDR3 regions. HTBI primers were the set used in a first-round RT-PCR of the TCR CDR3. MiXCR was run by TCRdb on the multiplex PCR reads, yielding one entry per CDR3 protein. The sample records roughly 500,000 distinct CDR3 sequences, around 13% being singletons. First hyperthyroidism diagnosis is when the blood sample was obtained, before any ophthalmopathy symptoms. In its sample, this clonotype was seen many times. Its antigen remains unknown. Material: blood. This TCR came from a woman aged 30 to 39 with Graves' hyperthyroidism that later progressed to Graves' ophthalmopathy.

The CDR3 bases are TGTGCCAGCAGTGATCAGACAGGGGGCGTAGAGACCCAGTACTTC. Translating it yields CASSDQTGGVETQYF. The chain links TRBV2 to TRBJ2-5, with 10 bases matching TRBD1. This CDR3 has 15 residues. Germline V CDR1 and CDR2: SNHLY, FYNNEI. After removal of 3 bases from V and 4 bases from J, the junction contained 5 bases not matched to a gene.